This record concerns one TCR beta chain sequence. The specificity of this receptor is unknown. No base quality values were provided; no much bigger clone lies one nucleotide off. The CDR3 regions of human TCRbeta chains were analyzed by immunosequencing. Per the authors' processing: TCRs in the repertoires were compared against a reference library of SARS-CoV-2-specific TCRs that had been generated with the MIRA antigen-specificity platform. Breadth was defined as the fraction of unique TCRs that were SARS-CoV-2-associated. Depth was defined as the fraction of total T cells that were SARS-CoV-2-associated. Using the MIRA data, each spike-specific TCR was mapped to the spike region that the TCR reacts to and placed in a CD4 or CD8 class. Log10-transformed breadth and depth values were compared by one-way ANOVA with Sidak's multiple comparisons tests. TCRdb holds this immuneACCESS table with in-frame rearrangements only. Some clones are missing; in checked studies, unresolved V genes explain under half, and the rest has no known cause. V and J calls plus clone size are reproduced from that table; the DNA served to infer D and trimming. This sample comprises some 140,000 clones, more than 85% of them detected only once. In total, the top ten clones hold around 2.8% of the sample.

The sample comes from a study of T cell responses to AZD1222 COVID-19 vaccine (dated by TCRdb to the early 2020s). Regarding the complete study: Because spike-specific TCR depth and breadth did not differ between the two schedules, AZD1222 recipients who got a second dose at roughly 4 weeks were pooled with those who got a second dose at roughly 12 weeks. Trial participants were enrolled by age into subgroups of 18-55, 56-69 and 70-plus years, and approximately 150, 30 and 60 TCR-sequenced participants, respectively, were included in these subgroups. A total of around 240 trial participants underwent TCR sequencing, of whom about 200 had received two doses of AZD1222 and around 25 had received two doses of the MenACWY control vaccine. Beyond this particular receptor, the publication reports: After two AZD1222 doses, both the breadth and the depth of spike-specific TCRs were significantly higher than at day 0 and than in MenACWY recipients. Most participants were white British and females outnumbered males, and the authors suggested that clonal diversity may have been underestimated. Because no day 14 peak-response samples were available, repertoires were characterized only after the peak T cell response. Reportedly, almost half of the unique spike-specific TCRs recognized epitopes lying outside the regions that are mutated in the B.1.351 and B.1.1.7 variants. The 56-69-year group was small, and its depth increase did not reach significance, likely because of low power. Conclusions about previously exposed vaccinees are limited because only six or seven AZD1222 recipients were SARS-CoV-2 seropositive at baseline. The whole spike protein was spanned by vaccine-associated CD4 TCRs, and dominant responses were seen in regions 160-218 and 743-854.

Inclusive of the bounding cysteine and phenylalanine, the CDR3 is 14 residues long. Kept here is only the CDR3 DNA, which spans 42 bases and is read in frame from base 1. Trimming removed 7 bases from V and 2 bases from J; the gene matches leave 7 bases unexplained. From a lookup of the germline V gene, CDR1 and CDR2 are LGHNT and FRNRAP. What this sample's time point label stands for: baseline before first vaccination. The vaccinee samples were drawn from two UK trials, COV001 and COV002, one of which was a single-blind randomized controlled phase 2/3 trial testing AZD1222 (ChAdOx1 nCoV-19) in healthy adults. For TCRbeta chain sequencing, PBMC samples from trial participants were taken at day 0 and at day 28 after the second dose.

The material sequenced was peripheral blood, taken on day 0 of AZD1222 vaccination. The source of this sequence is an adult in good health. Recombination connected TRBV12-5 to TRBJ2-5; 7 of the junction bases match TRBD1. In nucleotide form, the sequence is TGTGCTAGTGAATTATGGGACAGACAAGAGACCCAGTACTTC. It encodes CASELWDRQETQYF.